The 26 T cell receptor beta chains given below trace back to one sample, sequenced in a study of vaccination effects on CD4 cells after COVID-19. With the ViraFEST assay, the study expanded antigen-specific CD4+ T cells using viral peptide pools, then sequenced them. The authors isolated CD4+ T cells after less than eleven days of culture. It was two doses of either the BNT162b2 or mRNA-1273 vaccine that participants received. Measured with immunoSEQ multiplex PCR; TCRdb has only the in-frame clones, and not every one. The sample has about 59,000 clones; around 78% are singletons. These TCRs are of unknown antigen specificity. This specimen consisted of CD4+ T cells from PBMCs cultured with HCoV-OC43 spike peptides, obtained after COVID-19 vaccination. The subset: HCoV-OC43 spike overlapping peptide pool stimulation. These receptors originate from a human donor who received a COVID-19 vaccine.

This rearrangement joins TRBV24-1 to TRBJ2-4; D uncertain. The CDR3 spans 13 residues. V was cut by 4 bases and J by 0 bases, with 3 bases left in between. Germline CDR1 is KGHDR and CDR2 is SFDVKD. In DNA, the CDR3 is TGTGCCACCAGTGAAGTAGCCAAAAACATTCAGTACTTC. Its protein is CATSEVAKNIQYF.

The chain links TRBV5-1 to TRBJ2-1; 7 bases are shared with TRBD2. This CDR3 spans 18 amino acids. Germline values: CDR1 SGHRS, CDR2 YFSETQ. J lost 4 bases, V lost 2 bases, and 15 bases had no gene match. CDR3 nucleotide sequence: TGCGCCAGCAGCTTCCAGGGCTCCACGATGGGACTATACAATGAGCAGTTCTTC. Translating it yields CASSFQGSTMGLYNEQFF. The full variable domain, completed using reference TRBV5-1 and TRBJ2-1, is KAGVTQTPRYLIKTRGQQVTLSCSPISGHRSVSWYQQTPGQGLQFLFEYFSETQRNKGNFPGRFSGRQFSNSRSEMNVSTLELGDSALYLCASSFQGSTMGLYNEQFFGPGTRLTVL.

The rearrangement links TRBV6-4 to TRBJ1-1, with D unclear. The V and J ends lost 5 bases and 2 bases respectively, with 9 bases between them. Germline values: CDR1 MRHNA, CDR2 SNTAGT. CDR3 size: 13 residues. The chain's CDR3 is CASSTQPNTEAFF. CDR3 nucleotide sequence: TGTGCCAGCAGTACCCAACCTAACACTGAAGCTTTCTTT.

The chain has TRBV5-1 and TRBJ1-6; maybe TRBD1 (6 bases). Trimming took off 0 bases at V and 7 bases at J, with 8 bases between the two ends. Germline lookup yields CDR1 SGHRS and CDR2 YFSETQ. This CDR3 comprises 14 residues. CDR3 loop: CASSLEGGNSPLHF. CDR3 coding DNA: TGCGCCAGCAGCTTGGAAGGGGGGAATTCACCCCTCCACTTT.

The chain is built from TRBV12-5 and TRBJ2-1; D not resolved. CDR3 length equals 12 residues. Germline CDR1 LGHNT, CDR2 FRNRAP. Trimming removed 2 bases at V and 8 bases at J, with 7 bases between. The CDR3 bases are TGTGCTAGTGGTTTGAAGGACGATGAGCAGTTCTTC. Its protein product is CASGLKDDEQFF. The variable domain in full, with the rest retrieved from reference TRBV12-5 and TRBJ2-1, is DARVTQTPRHKVTEMGQEVTMRCQPILGHNTVFWYRQTMMQGLELLAYFRNRAPLDDSGMPKDRFSAEMPDATLATLKIQPSEPRDSAVYFCASGLKDDEQFFGPGTRLTVL.

The chain is built from TRBV7-8 and TRBJ2-7, with 8 nucleotides matching TRBD1. The CDR3 totals 16 residues. V trimming: 4 bases; J trimming: 0 bases; junction bases outside the gene matches: 8. Germline CDR1 reads SGHVS; CDR2 reads FQNEAQ. The CDR3 DNA is TGTGCCAGCAGCTCTTACCGGGACAGGAGCTCCTACGAGCAGTACGTC. Encoded protein: CASSSYRDRSSYEQYV.

CDR3 in DNA: TGTGCCACCAGTGATTCTCTGAGGGGGGGTCTAAAGACCCAGTACTTC. It is translated as CATSDSLRGGLKTQYF. V gene TRBV24-1 combines with J gene TRBJ2-5, with a tentative D call TRBD2 (7 bases). Germline CDR1 and CDR2: KGHDR and SFDVKD. V was clipped by 2 bases and J by 6 bases, with 18 bases between them. This CDR3 spans 16 amino acids.

This chain uses TRBV19 with TRBJ1-2; D uncertain. V lost 0 bases and J 7 bases, leaving 18 bases between the germline ends. Germline loops: CDR1 LNHDA, CDR2 SQIVND (reference sequence). This CDR3 contains 16 residues. CDR3 protein: CASSIDLSAASGGYTF. The CDR3 DNA sequence: TGTGCCAGTAGTATAGATCTATCGGCGGCAAGCGGTGGCTACACCTTC.

The rearrangement links TRBV7-2 to TRBJ2-1; D is ambiguous. The CDR3 totals 11 residues. Germline V gene data show CDR1 as SGHTA and CDR2 as FQGNSA. Between the trimmed V and J ends, which lost 3 bases and 4 bases, there was a span of 1 base. The CDR3 region is CASSFYNEQFF. The CDR3 DNA reads TGTGCCAGCAGCTTTTACAATGAGCAGTTCTTC.

The chain has TRBV7-7 and TRBJ2-5, with D tentatively TRBD1 (6 bases). V was clipped by 1 base and J by 2 bases, with 14 bases between them. The CDR3 runs 16 residues. Germline V gives CDR1 SSHAT, CDR2 FNYEAQ (reference sequence). The CDR3 reads CASSLGFVRGQETQYF. In nucleotides, the CDR3 is TGTGCCAGCAGCTTAGGATTCGTCAGGGGACAAGAGACCCAGTACTTC. Full variable domain (outside the CDR3, taken from reference TRBV7-7 and TRBJ2-5): GAGVSQSPRYKVTKRGQDVTLRCDPISSHATLYWYQQALGQGPEFLTYFNYEAQPDKSGLPSDRFSAERPEGSISTLTIQRTEQRDSAMYRCASSLGFVRGQETQYFGPGTRLLVL.

This sequence joins TRBV6-5 and TRBJ2-3; weak D call: TRBD1 (5 bases). With 0 bases removed from V and 4 bases from J, the gap between germline ends came to 11 bases. There are 15 residues in the CDR3. The germline gives CDR1 MNHEY, CDR2 SVGAGI. DNA for the CDR3: TGTGCCAGCAGTTACTCGTGGGCCAGGGCAGATACGCAGTATTTT. Amino acids: CASSYSWARADTQYF.

The chain uses TRBV7-2 and TRBJ2-1, with D perhaps being TRBD1 or TRBD2 (5 bases each). The germline CDR1 and CDR2 sequences are SGHTA and FQGNSA. V was shortened by 5 bases and J by 3 bases, with 14 bases between the two germline ends. The CDR3 length is 15 residues. The CDR3, as DNA: TGTGCCAGCAGCCCCCGGGACCTCCTCTACAATGAGCAGTTCTTC. This sequence encodes CASSPRDLLYNEQFF.

This chain links TRBV9 with TRBJ1-2; the D is unclear. There are 14 residues in the CDR3. V was clipped by 3 bases and J by 2 bases, with 11 bases between them. Germline lookup yields CDR1 SGDLS and CDR2 YYNGEE. The CDR3: CASSARGRNYGYTF. The CDR3 DNA is TGTGCCAGCAGCGCCCGTGGGCGGAACTATGGCTACACCTTC. The full variable domain, completed using reference TRBV9 and TRBJ1-2, is DSGVTQTPKHLITATGQRVTLRCSPRSGDLSVYWYQQSLDQGLQFLIQYYNGEERAKGNILERFSAQQFPDLHSELNLSSLELGDSALYFCASSARGRNYGYTFGSGTRLTVV.

There are a few counts of this clone. The CDR3 DNA reads as TGTGCCAGCAGCTTGTTCGACAGCAGATGGAGGGGCAATCAGCCCCAGCATTTT. Its protein product is CASSLFDSRWRGNQPQHF. The V gene is TRBV5-6, the J gene TRBJ1-5, with D tentatively TRBD1 (5 bases). This CDR3 is built from 18 residues. Germline CDR1 and CDR2: SGHDT and YYEEEE. V lost 1 base, J lost 2 bases, and 19 bases lay in between. The whole variable domain, remainder taken from reference TRBV5-6 and TRBJ1-5, is DAGVTQSPTHLIKTRGQQVTLRCSPKSGHDTVSWYQQALGQGPQFIFQYYEEEERQRGNFPDRFSGHQFPNYSSELNVNALLLGDSALYLCASSLFDSRWRGNQPQHFGDGTRLSIL.

This rearrangement joins TRBV12-3 or TRBV12-4 to TRBJ1-1; D gene uncertain. The ends were cut back, 5 bases at V and 10 bases at J, with 14 bases in the middle. The CDR3 extends over 12 amino acids. CDR3 DNA: TGTGCCAGCAGTAATACGGGGTTCGGAGCTTTCTTT. Protein: CASSNTGFGAFF.

J is TRBJ1-2 and V is TRBV14, with TRBD1 matching 7 bases. After removal of 3 bases from V and 1 base from J, the junction contained 8 bases not matched to a gene. Germline CDR1 is SGHDN and CDR2 is FVKESK. The CDR3 is 16 residues long. The CDR3: CASSHRRQGINYGYTF. CDR3 nucleotide sequence: TGTGCCAGCAGCCACCGACGACAGGGTATTAACTATGGCTACACCTTC.

This rearrangement joins TRBV7-2 to TRBJ2-7, with D possibly matching TRBD2 (6 bases). V dropped 2 bases and J dropped 6 bases, with 11 bases sitting between them. The germline V gene encodes CDR1 SGHTA and CDR2 FQGNSA. The CDR3 has 13 residues. This chain's CDR3 is CASSLLGRGEQYV. The DNA for the CDR3 is TGTGCCAGCAGCTTACTGGGGCGGGGCGAGCAGTACGTC.

The gene calls are TRBV24-1 and TRBJ2-1; TRBD1 matches 7 bases. The germline V gene has CDR1 KGHDR and CDR2 SFDVKD. This CDR3 is 16 amino acids long. The V segment lost 6 bases and the J segment 7 bases; nucleotides outside the gene matches: 14. CDR3 DNA sequence: TGTGCCACCAGTCAGTACTCCGGGACAGCCAGAAATGAGCAGTTCTTC. Encoded protein: CATSQYSGTARNEQFF.

The chain links TRBV6-6 to TRBJ2-3; D uncertain. This CDR3 has 12 residues. Trimming took 3 bases from V and 4 from J, leaving 5 bases between them. Germline V gene sequence: CDR1 MNHNY, CDR2 SVGAGI (reference sequence). The CDR3 sequence: CASSYQADTQYF. The CDR3 nucleotides are TGTGCCAGCAGTTATCAGGCAGATACGCAGTATTTT.

This clone was counted a single time. The rearrangement joins TRBV6-2 or TRBV6-3 to TRBJ1-1; a weak D match, TRBD1 (6 bases). V was pared by 1 base and J by 1 base, with 10 bases between. Germline CDR1 reads MNHEY; CDR2 reads SVGEGT. This CDR3 is built from 15 residues. CDR3 nucleotides: TGTGCCAGCAGTTACTGGGGGCGTGGGAACACTGAAGCTTTCTTT. Protein product: CASSYWGRGNTEAFF.

V gene TRBV5-5 combines with J gene TRBJ1-2, with D uncertain. Germline lookup yields CDR1 SGHKS and CDR2 YYEKEE (reference sequence). The CDR3 is made up of 13 amino acids. Trimming removed 0 bases from V and 4 bases from J, with 7 bases in between. CDR3 residues: CASSLVSGYGYTF. CDR3 coding DNA: TGTGCCAGCAGCTTGGTCTCAGGCTATGGCTACACCTTC.

The genes are TRBV11-2 and TRBJ1-1; 9 bases agree with TRBD1. CDR1 and CDR2 (germline): SGHAT, FQNNGV. The CDR3 has 12 residues. V lost 10 bases, J lost 7 bases, and 7 bases stayed unmatched. The CDR3 is CATSQGAGEAFF. CDR3 DNA: TGTGCCACCTCACAGGGGGCTGGTGAAGCTTTCTTT.

The chain is built from TRBV18 and TRBJ2-7; 7 bases match TRBD1. V lost 5 bases and J lost 2; bases outside the gene matches: 6. Germline CDR1 and CDR2: KGHSH and LQKENI. This CDR3 contains 14 residues. The CDR3 spells CASSKTGMPYEQYV. CDR3 nucleotide sequence: TGTGCCAGCTCAAAGACAGGGATGCCCTACGAGCAGTACGTC.

The chain joins TRBV15 to TRBJ2-5; tentatively, D is TRBD1 (5 bases). The CDR3 has 13 amino acids. Germline assignment: CDR1 LNHNV and CDR2 YYDKDF (reference sequence). The ends were cut back, 7 bases at V and 3 bases at J, with 12 bases in the middle. DNA of the CDR3: TGTGCCACCACATCAGGGTTTAAAGAGACCCAGTACTTC. Translating gives CATTSGFKETQYF.

The chain combines TRBV5-1 with TRBJ1-4; D uncertain. Germline CDR1 and CDR2: SGHRS and YFSETQ. Between the trimmed V and J ends, which lost 1 base and 4 bases, there was a span of 8 bases. This CDR3 spans 14 amino acids. The CDR3 sequence: CASSLTQNNEKLFF. The CDR3 nucleotides read TGCGCCAGCAGCTTGACTCAGAATAATGAAAAACTGTTTTTT.

The chain has TRBV3-1 (or the pseudogene TRBV3-2) and TRBJ1-3; tentatively, D is TRBD1 (5 bases). The CDR3 sequence is 15 residues long. Germline V gives CDR1 LGHDT, CDR2 YNNKEL (reference sequence). V was cut by 4 bases and J by 2 bases, with 12 bases left in between. The CDR3 sequence: CASSLGTAPGNTIYF. The DNA for the CDR3 is TGTGCCAGCAGCCTCGGGACGGCCCCTGGAAACACCATATATTTT.